Presented here are 9 T cell receptor beta chains from one specimen sequenced in a study of PD-1 blockade in classical Hodgkin lymphoma. Method: immunoSEQ multiplex PCR; TCRdb's copy keeps in-frame clones and lacks some. The sample shows around 17,000 clones, 70% to 90% of them seen only once. In every patient, relapse followed autologous stem cell transplantation, while exposure to brentuximab vedotin differed. Using magnetic negative selection, the CD4+ T cells were separated out of thawed PBMCs. Here the sequenced sample was CD4+ T cells from blood, taken at baseline. The receptors here all came from a human donor with classical Hodgkin lymphoma.

This clone has more than one count but fewer than ten. The chain recombines TRBV2 with TRBJ2-7, with TRBD1 matching over 9 bases. Unmatched junction bases numbered 4, after V lost 7 bases and J lost 3 bases. The germline V gene encodes CDR1 SNHLY and CDR2 FYNNEI. The CDR3 spans 13 residues. The CDR3: CASTRDRDYEQYF. CDR3 nucleotide sequence: TGTGCCAGCACCCGGGACAGGGACTACGAGCAGTACTTC.

V is TRBV18 and J is TRBJ2-2; unclear D gene. Germline loops: CDR1 KGHSH, CDR2 LQKENI. This CDR3 spans 13 amino acids. Trimming pared 3 bases from V and 8 bases from J, leaving 10 bases between. The CDR3 reads CASSPWGIGELFF. For the CDR3, the DNA is TGTGCCAGCTCACCCTGGGGAATTGGGGAGCTGTTTTTT.

This clone was observed a single time. The chain employs TRBV2 and TRBJ2-5; D not certain. Germline CDR1 reads SNHLY; CDR2 reads FYNNEI. The CDR3 consists of 11 residues. Trimming removed 3 bases from V and 5 bases from J, with 4 bases in between. In nucleotides, the CDR3 is TGTGCCAGCAGTGAGTCCGAGACCCAGTACTTC. Its translation is CASSESETQYF.

The rearrangement joins TRBV10-3 to TRBJ1-4, with D uncertain. The germline V and J ends were trimmed by 1 base and 4 bases, with 7 bases remaining between them. Germline CDR1 reads ENHRY; CDR2 reads SYGVKD. There are 14 residues in the CDR3. This chain's CDR3 is CAISEFQVNEKLFF. CDR3 coding DNA: TGTGCCATCAGTGAGTTCCAAGTTAATGAAAAACTGTTTTTT.

The gene calls are TRBV2 and TRBJ1-2; D remains unclear. The CDR3 is 13 residues long. V was pared by 7 bases and J by 0 bases, with 9 bases between. Germline V gene lookup returns CDR1 SNHLY and CDR2 FYNNEI. For the CDR3, the DNA is TGTGCCAGCACCTTCCAGGCTAACTATGGCTACACCTTC. Its protein is CASTFQANYGYTF.

This sequence joins TRBV6-5 and TRBJ1-4; unclear D gene. Between the trimmed V and J ends, which lost 7 bases and 3 bases, there was a span of 12 bases. From germline, CDR1 is MNHEY and CDR2 SVGAGI. The CDR3 runs 14 residues. This CDR3 is CASTLGLANEKLFF. For the CDR3, the DNA is TGTGCCAGCACCCTGGGGTTGGCTAATGAAAAACTGTTTTTT.

The gene calls are TRBV5-4 and TRBJ2-1; no clear D. This CDR3 is 15 amino acids long. Trimming left V 0 bases short and J 2 bases short, with 9 bases between. The germline V gene encodes CDR1 SGHNT and CDR2 YYREEE (reference sequence). The CDR3 here is CASSLAAGAYNEQFF. CDR3 DNA sequence: TGTGCCAGCAGCTTGGCGGCAGGCGCCTACAATGAGCAGTTCTTC. Combining the CDR3 with reference TRBV5-4 and TRBJ2-1 gives the whole variable domain ETGVTQSPTHLIKTRGQQVTLRCSSQSGHNTVSWYQQALGQGPQFIFQYYREEENGRGNFPPRFSGLQFPNYSSELNVNALELDDSALYLCASSLAAGAYNEQFFGPGTRLTVL.

The chain couples TRBV29-1 to TRBJ2-3; 11 nucleotides match TRBD2. The germline V gene has CDR1 SQVTM and CDR2 ANQGSEA. Germline trimming cut 6 bases from V and 2 bases from J; bases unmatched to any gene: 7. The CDR3 contains 15 residues. CDR3 sequence reads: CSVTGLAGPTDTQYF. CDR3 nucleotide sequence: TGCAGCGTCACCGGACTAGCGGGCCCCACAGATACGCAGTATTTT.

This chain links TRBV5-1 with TRBJ2-3; D tentatively reads TRBD1 or TRBD2 (5 bases each). Trimming took 1 base from V and 4 from J, leaving 13 bases between them. The CDR3 extends over 15 amino acids. CDR1 SGHRS and CDR2 YFSETQ come from the germline V gene. The CDR3 loop is CASSLSGAWADTQYF. The CDR3 coding sequence is TGCGCCAGCAGCTTGTCCGGGGCCTGGGCAGATACGCAGTATTTT.